The 13 T cell receptor beta chains below were found in one sample sequenced in a study of glioma-infiltrating T cells. Amplification of TCR alpha and beta CDR3 regions from RNA used iRepertoire nested multiplex PCR. Each CDR3 protein is one row after TCRdb ran MiXCR on the multiplex PCR reads. In the table there are 150,000 or so distinct CDR3 sequences, about two fifths of which are singletons. Sequences were obtained from glioma tissue, nonneoplastic brain tissue, or PBMCs (not recorded which). These TCRs come from a human donor with low-grade glioma or glioblastoma, undergoing nonglioma brain surgery, or in good health (not recorded which).

This clonotype has just a few counts. The chain has TRBV20-1 and TRBJ2-7; unclear D gene. Germline values: CDR1 DFQATT, CDR2 SNEGSKA (reference sequence). The ends were cut back, 5 bases at V and 4 bases at J, with 12 bases in the middle. The length of the CDR3 is 12 residues. CDR3 sequence (DNA): TGCAGTGCTTCTGCTTACGAGTACGAGCAGTACTTC. The encoded protein is CSASAYEYEQYF.

This rearrangement joins TRBV7-2 to TRBJ2-7; TRBD1 is a possible D gene (5 bases). Germline-derived CDR1 and CDR2 are SGHTA and FQGNSA. The CDR3 runs 15 residues. Deletions cut 4 bases from V and 2 bases from J, with 15 bases between. The CDR3 nucleotides are TGTGCCAGCAGCTCGCAGGGTATTTCGGCCTACGAGCAGTACTTC. This codes for CASSSQGISAYEQYF.

CDR3 residues: CASSGQGSSYNSPLHF. The CDR3 nucleotides are TGTGCCAGCAGCGGACAGGGAAGCTCCTATAATTCACCCCTCCACTTT. This chain uses TRBV25-1 with TRBJ1-6; 8 bases fit TRBD1. The CDR3 consists of 16 residues. V trimming: 6 bases; J trimming: 0 bases; junction bases outside the gene matches: 4. Germline loops: CDR1 MGHDK, CDR2 SYGVNS.

This clonotype was found a few times. This chain links TRBV20-1 with TRBJ1-2, with 7 bases identical to TRBD1. Germline assignment: CDR1 DFQATT and CDR2 SNEGSKA (reference sequence). J lost 5 bases, V lost 0 bases, and 3 bases had no gene match. The CDR3 runs to 13 residues. CDR3 DNA sequence: TGCAGTGCTAGAGATGGACAGGCTTATGGCTACACCTTC. Its protein product is CSARDGQAYGYTF.

This clonotype was counted a few times. The V and J genes are TRBV20-1 and TRBJ1-5; tentatively, D is TRBD1 (6 bases). The CDR3 consists of 16 residues. The V gene's germline CDR1 is DFQATT and CDR2 SNEGSKA (reference sequence). V dropped 5 bases and J dropped 0 bases, with 17 bases sitting between them. The CDR3 loop reads CSAHNQGWYSNQPQHF. The CDR3 nucleotides read TGCAGTGCTCACAACCAGGGGTGGTATAGCAATCAGCCCCAGCATTTT.

V and J are TRBV6-5 and TRBJ1-1; tentatively, D is TRBD1 (5 bases). The germline V gene has CDR1 MNHEY and CDR2 SVGAGI. The length of the CDR3 is 14 residues. The ends were cut back, 2 bases at V and 5 bases at J, with 12 bases in the middle. CDR3 in DNA: TGTGCCAGCAGTTACGGGGGTAAGGGAACTGAAGCTTTCTTT. Protein product: CASSYGGKGTEAFF.

This clonotype was counted at least ten times. V usage is TRBV20-1 and J usage is TRBJ2-3, with 9 bases aligning to TRBD2. V lost 4 bases and J lost 0; bases outside the gene matches: 11. Germline lookup yields CDR1 DFQATT and CDR2 SNEGSKA (reference sequence). This CDR3 has 17 amino acids. CDR3 DNA: TGCAGTGCTAATATCCCCCTCCTAGCGGGAAGCACAGATACGCAGTATTTT. It codes for CSANIPLLAGSTDTQYF.

The chain has TRBV7-2 and TRBJ2-4; TRBD1 is a possible D gene (6 bases). V shed 0 bases and J shed 3 bases, with 9 bases lying between them. Germline V gene lookup returns CDR1 SGHTA and CDR2 FQGNSA. The CDR3 sequence is 15 residues long. The CDR3 sequence is CASSLAQGSKNIQYF. CDR3 in DNA: TGTGCCAGCAGCTTAGCGCAGGGGAGCAAAAACATTCAGTACTTC.

This chain connects TRBV6-2 or TRBV6-3 to TRBJ2-3, with D maybe TRBD2 (7 bases). The CDR3 spans 14 residues. Trimming removed 6 bases from V and 7 bases from J, with 17 bases in between. In germline, CDR1 is MNHEY, CDR2 SVGEGT. CDR3 loop: CASSWGGLHNTQYF. CDR3 in DNA: TGTGCCAGCAGCTGGGGGGGCCTCCACAATACGCAGTATTTT.

CDR3: CASSYLRQPQHF. CDR3 nucleotides: TGTGCCAGCAGTTACCTAAGACAGCCCCAGCATTTT. V is TRBV6-2 or TRBV6-3 and J is TRBJ1-5; D remains unclear. This CDR3 spans 12 amino acids. Trimming took off 2 bases at V and 7 bases at J, with 6 bases between the two ends. CDR1 and CDR2 (germline): MNHEY, SVGEGT.

This clonotype was counted a few times. The chain couples TRBV7-2 to TRBJ2-5, with D hard to call. The CDR3 is 14 residues long. Trimming left V 2 bases short and J 1 base short, with 8 bases between. The germline gives CDR1 SGHTA, CDR2 FQGNSA. The chain's CDR3 is CASSLQTVQETQYF. The CDR3 bases are TGTGCCAGCAGCTTACAAACAGTCCAAGAGACCCAGTACTTC.

The V call is TRBV18, the J call TRBJ1-2; D not resolved. Germline assignment: CDR1 KGHSH and CDR2 LQKENI. With 6 bases removed from V and 8 bases from J, the gap between germline ends came to 16 bases. This CDR3 has 13 residues. This CDR3 reads CASSPGFSEGYTF. The DNA for the CDR3 is TGTGCCAGCTCTCCGGGGTTTTCGGAGGGCTACACCTTC.

The chain is built from TRBV7-2 and TRBJ1-2; possibly TRBD1 for D (6 bases). The CDR3 has 13 residues. Germline V CDR1 and CDR2: SGHTA, FQGNSA. V was shortened by 5 bases and J by 4 bases, with 11 bases between the two germline ends. The CDR3 DNA reads as TGTGCCAGCAGCCAGGACAGATCCTATGGCTACACCTTC. This gives the protein CASSQDRSYGYTF.